Presented here are 25 T cell receptor beta chains from one specimen sequenced in a study of spatial heterogeneity in lung cancer. TCRdb processed the 5' RACE reads anew with MiXCR; each CDR3 protein has one entry. The sample consists of 2,600 or so distinct CDR3 sequences, 25% to 30% of them appearing once. Regarding time point: blood at routine non-recurrence follow-up after resection. Here the sequenced sample was PBMCs, taken at follow-up. All receptors derive from a male donor with early-stage non-small cell lung cancer.

Comments on this clonotype: As an off-target read in a library built for alpha chains, this beta chain has a frequency of little significance. The chain employs TRBV27 and TRBJ2-3; D uncertain. V lost 0 bases and J lost 0, with 4 bases in between. The germline gives CDR1 MNHEY, CDR2 SMNVEV (reference sequence). The CDR3 loop spans 14 amino acids. The CDR3, as DNA: TGTGCCAGCAGTTTATCGTCCAGCACAGATACGCAGTATTTT. This encodes CASSLSSSTDTQYF.

A few counts support this clonotype. This beta chain is off target for a library built for alpha chains, so its abundance means little. CDR3 region: CASSTPRQVTYNEQFF. The CDR3 region has the DNA TGTGCCAGCAGTACACCCAGACAGGTGACCTACAATGAGCAGTTCTTC. The V and J genes are TRBV27 and TRBJ2-1; TRBD1 might be the D (6 bases). CDR3 length: 16 amino acids. Trimming took off 5 bases at V and 2 bases at J, with 16 bases between the two ends. CDR1 and CDR2 (germline): MNHEY, SMNVEV (reference sequence).

As concerns this clonotype: A single base separates this from a much larger clone, so it may be a read error. Little can be read into the size of this beta chain, an off-target read in a library designed for alpha chains. In DNA, the CDR3 is TGTGCCGGCAGCTTAATGTCCCCGCGGTCTGGGGCCAACGTCCTGACTTTC. This codes for CAGSLMSPRSGANVLTF. The chain links TRBV7-3 to TRBJ2-6, with no clear D. Germline CDR1 reads SGHTA; CDR2 reads FQGTGA. This CDR3 is 17 amino acids long.

With regard to this clonotype: This beta chain came through as a stray read in a library set up for alpha chains, and its size says little. This chain links TRBV28 with TRBJ2-7; 8 nucleotides line up with TRBD1. Germline CDR1 and CDR2: MDHEN and SYDVKM. Trimming removed 7 bases from V and 5 bases from J; junction bases left unmatched: 10. The CDR3 contains 14 residues. The CDR3 region is CASTAGTGIHEQYF. The CDR3, as DNA: TGTGCCAGCACTGCCGGGACAGGTATCCACGAGCAGTACTTC.

In its sample, this clonotype was seen a few times. A library prepared for alpha chains yielded this beta chain as an off-target read; its size is of little meaning. The chain combines TRBV20-1 with TRBJ2-4; 9 bases map to TRBD2. Germline values: CDR1 DFQATT, CDR2 SNEGSKA (reference sequence). This CDR3 region has 20 residues. Trimming took 6 bases from V and 0 from J; bases not matched to a gene: 21. DNA of the CDR3: TGCAGTGCGAGACGTCCCAGGGGGAATGAACTAGCGGGAGCCAAAAACATTCAGTACTTC. The encoded protein is CSARRPRGNELAGAKNIQYF.

This clonotype has more than one count but fewer than ten. Since it is a stray read in a library aimed at alpha chains, this beta chain has a size that is not meaningful. The chain recombines TRBV5-1 with TRBJ2-3; tentatively, D is TRBD1 or TRBD2 (5 bases each). From germline, CDR1 is SGHRS and CDR2 YFSETQ. Trimming removed 0 bases from V and 2 bases from J, with 7 bases in between. CDR3 length: 14 amino acids. The DNA of the CDR3 is TGCGCCAGCAGCTTGGCAGGGACCACAGATACGCAGTATTTT. Protein product: CASSLAGTTDTQYF.

About this clonotype itself: Since the library was made to target alpha chains, this beta chain is a stray read and its abundance is not meaningful. This rearrangement joins TRBV28 to TRBJ2-3, with 8 nucleotides matching TRBD1. V shed 9 bases, J shed 0 bases, and the junction held 5 bases outside the gene matches. This CDR3 contains 14 residues. Per germline, CDR1 MDHEN and CDR2 SYDVKM. The CDR3 region is CASPGQASTDTQYF. For the CDR3, the DNA is TGTGCCAGTCCGGGACAGGCAAGCACAGATACGCAGTATTTT.

This clonotype is large. This beta chain slipped into a library made for alpha chains as a stray read, so its size is not meaningful. CDR3 sequence (DNA): TGTGCCAGCAGTCCAGGGACCTACGAGCAGTACTTC. This sequence encodes CASSPGTYEQYF. The V call is TRBV6-5, the J call TRBJ2-7; weak D call: TRBD1 (5 bases). The germline CDR1 and CDR2 sequences are MNHEY and SVGAGI. The CDR3 sequence is 12 residues long. Trimming pared 5 bases from V and 2 bases from J, leaving 7 bases between.

Concerning this clonotype: With the library built for alpha chains, this beta chain is off target and its frequency is not meaningful. This rearrangement joins TRBV6-2 or TRBV6-3 to TRBJ2-2, with no clear D. The length of the CDR3 is 12 residues. Between the trimmed V and J ends, which lost 6 bases and 9 bases, there was a span of 11 bases. From germline, CDR1 is MNHEY and CDR2 SVGEGT. As DNA, the CDR3 is TGTGCCAGCAGCGTCGGGCACCGGGAGCTGTTTTTT. Translated: CASSVGHRELFF.

This clonotype has just a few counts. This beta chain represents an off-target read in a library built for alpha chains; its size is of limited meaning. The chain is built from TRBV18 and TRBJ2-1, with 7 bases fitting TRBD1. Germline CDR1 is KGHSH and CDR2 is LQKENI. V lost 4 bases to trimming and J lost 2 bases; unmatched junction nucleotides: 11. This CDR3 has 17 amino acids. CDR3 residues: CASSRSGQKETYNEQFF. The CDR3 DNA follows: TGTGCCAGCTCACGTTCGGGACAGAAGGAAACCTACAATGAGCAGTTCTTC.

This clonotype is termed medium-sized (0.01 to 0.1%). The library was designed around alpha chains, so this beta chain is a stray read whose abundance carries little weight. The chain has TRBV28 and TRBJ2-6, with 7 bases fitting TRBD1. After removal of 4 bases from V and 2 bases from J, the junction contained 5 bases not matched to a gene. The length of the CDR3 is 16 residues. Per the germline V gene, CDR1 is MDHEN and CDR2 is SYDVKM. The CDR3 protein is CASSSPGTAGANVLTF. The CDR3, as DNA: TGTGCCAGCAGTTCCCCCGGGACAGCTGGGGCCAACGTCCTGACTTTC.

Of note for this clonotype: Since it is a stray read in a library aimed at alpha chains, this beta chain has a size that is not meaningful. The chain combines TRBV12-3 or TRBV12-4 with TRBJ2-5, with D perhaps matching TRBD2 (6 bases). V lost 4 bases to trimming and J lost 3 bases, with 9 bases between them. This CDR3 has 13 amino acids. The CDR3 reads CASSSGGKETQYF. The CDR3 DNA sequence: TGTGCCAGCAGTTCTGGGGGGAAAGAGACCCAGTACTTC.

This clonotype was counted a few times. The library was prepared for alpha chains; this beta chain is a stray read, so its frequency means little. V gene TRBV2 combines with J gene TRBJ1-3; 7 bases are a match to TRBD1. The V gene's germline CDR1 is SNHLY and CDR2 FYNNEI. The trim removed 4 bases at V and 4 bases at J, leaving 10 bases unmatched. The CDR3 is 16 residues long. The CDR3 region has the DNA TGTGCCAGCAGTGCCCAACCGGGACAGCTAGGAAACACCATATATTTT. Protein: CASSAQPGQLGNTIYF. Full variable domain (remainder filled in from reference TRBV2 and TRBJ1-3): EPEVTQTPSHQVTQMGQEVILRCVPISNHLYFYWYRQILGQKVEFLVSFYNNEISEKSEIFDDQFSVERPDGSNFTLKIRSTKLEDSAMYFCASSAQPGQLGNTIYFGEGSWLTVV.

Relative to its sample, this clonotype is medium-sized. This beta chain slipped into a library made for alpha chains as a stray read, so its size is not meaningful. The V gene is TRBV10-3, the J gene TRBJ2-2; D possibly matches TRBD1 or TRBD2 (5 bases each). V was trimmed by 2 bases and J by 1 base, leaving 11 bases between them. The CDR3 has 16 residues. Germline V gene sequence: CDR1 ENHRY, CDR2 SYGVKD. The CDR3 loop is CAISELGTVNTGELFF. The CDR3 DNA is TGTGCCATCAGTGAGCTTGGGACGGTGAACACCGGGGAGCTGTTTTTT.

Comments on this clonotype: Because this beta chain is a stray read in a library intended to capture alpha chains, its abundance should not be given much weight. This CDR3 reads CSARPIFLTDTQYF. The CDR3 DNA sequence: TGCAGTGCTAGACCGATCTTCCTCACAGATACGCAGTATTTT. The genes are TRBV20-1 and TRBJ2-3; no clear D. Germline lookup yields CDR1 DFQATT and CDR2 SNEGSKA (reference sequence). V was trimmed by 2 bases and J by 2 bases, leaving 11 bases between them. The CDR3 is 14 residues long.

Details on this clonotype: For a library built for alpha chains, this beta chain is a stray read; little rests on its size. The V and J genes are TRBV29-1 and TRBJ2-7; the D gene is possibly TRBD2 (6 bases). In germline, CDR1 is SQVTM, CDR2 ANQGSEA. The CDR3 totals 15 residues. V was pared by 3 bases and J by 0 bases, with 15 bases between. In nucleotides, the CDR3 is TGCAGCGTTGAGGAGTCGGGCGGGACCTCCTACGAGCAGTACTTC. Residues: CSVEESGGTSYEQYF.

This clonotype has a handful of counts. A library made for alpha chains picked up this beta chain off target, so its size means little. The genes are TRBV5-1 and TRBJ2-5; D is unresolved. The CDR3 runs to 13 residues. Germline V CDR1 and CDR2: SGHRS, YFSETQ. V was pared by 0 bases and J by 5 bases, with 8 bases between. DNA for the CDR3: TGCGCCAGCAGCTTGGGTGGGCTTGAGACCCAGTACTTC. Its translation: CASSLGGLETQYF. Complete variable domain (other parts from reference TRBV5-1 and TRBJ2-5): KAGVTQTPRYLIKTRGQQVTLSCSPISGHRSVSWYQQTPGQGLQFLFEYFSETQRNKGNFPGRFSGRQFSNSRSEMNVSTLELGDSALYLCASSLGGLETQYFGPGTRLLVL.

A remark on this clonotype: This beta chain appears as a stray read in a library generated for alpha chains; its size is not informative. The CDR3 DNA reads as TGTGCCAGCAGCTTGGGACGTAGCACAGATACGCAGTATTTT. Translated, it gives CASSLGRSTDTQYF. The gene calls are TRBV7-2 and TRBJ2-3; D could derive from TRBD1 or TRBD2 (5 bases each). This CDR3 comprises 14 residues. V was clipped by 3 bases and J by 0 bases, with 7 bases between them. CDR1 and CDR2 from the germline V gene are SGHTA and FQGNSA.

In regard to this clonotype: This beta chain slipped into a library made for alpha chains as a stray read, so its size is not meaningful. CDR3 DNA sequence: TGTGCCAGCAGCCAAGGGCAAGGGGGGGACTCCTACAATGAGCAGTTCTTC. Protein sequence: CASSQGQGGDSYNEQFF. V gene TRBV4-2 combines with J gene TRBJ2-1, with a weak D call TRBD2 (7 bases). The germline V and J ends were trimmed by 1 base and 0 bases, with 13 bases remaining between them. The germline V gene has CDR1 LGHNA and CDR2 YNFKEQ. The CDR3 runs to 17 residues.

With regard to this clonotype: This beta chain is a stray sequence in a library constructed for alpha chains; its clone size is not meaningful. The J gene is TRBJ2-3, the V gene TRBV12-3 or TRBV12-4; TRBD1 might be the D (5 bases). The V end was cut by 4 bases, the J end by 2 bases, with 13 bases between. The CDR3 runs 15 residues. CDR3: CASSSSQGSTDTQYF. The CDR3 DNA follows: TGTGCCAGCAGTTCTTCTCAGGGATCCACAGATACGCAGTATTTT.

This clonotype is medium-sized within its sample. This beta chain is an unintended read in a library built for alpha chains; its size means little. The CDR3 loop is CASSSLAGSDEQYF. As DNA, the CDR3 is TGTGCCAGCAGCTCACTAGCGGGTTCGGACGAGCAGTACTTC. V and J are TRBV11-2 and TRBJ2-7; 9 bases line up with TRBD2. Trimming at V came to 4 bases and at J to 5 bases, leaving 6 bases not matched to a gene. The CDR3 covers 14 residues. In germline, CDR1 is SGHAT, CDR2 FQNNGV.

For this clonotype: This beta chain is off target for a library built for alpha chains, so its abundance means little. This sequence joins TRBV11-2 and TRBJ2-5, with D unclear. Trimming left V 1 base short and J 5 bases short, with 11 bases between. Germline assignment: CDR1 SGHAT and CDR2 FQNNGV. The CDR3 spans 14 residues. CDR3 protein: CASSLGGPRETQYF. The CDR3 DNA reads TGTGCCAGCAGCTTAGGAGGACCCAGGGAGACCCAGTACTTC.

This clonotype was seen only a few times. This beta chain was picked up by a library intended for alpha chains and is off target, so its count carries little meaning. This chain links TRBV2 with TRBJ2-1; D gene unclear. Trimming pared 1 base from V and 13 bases from J, leaving 14 bases between. The CDR3 is 13 amino acids. Germline CDR1 reads SNHLY; CDR2 reads FYNNEI. The CDR3 nucleotides are TGTGCCAGCAGTGAAGAGGCGTCCCGGTATCAGTTCTTC. This encodes CASSEEASRYQFF.

This clonotype was seen a handful of times. A library prepared for alpha chains yielded this beta chain as an off-target read; its size is of little meaning. The chain has TRBV7-8 and TRBJ2-2; D remains unclear. The V and J ends lost 0 bases and 1 base respectively, with 15 bases between them. The CDR3 extends over 18 amino acids. Germline V gene sequence: CDR1 SGHVS, CDR2 FQNEAQ. CDR3 nucleotides: TGTGCCAGCAGCTTAGCGGTCCTTACCCTAAAGAACACCGGGGAGCTGTTTTTT. Its protein is CASSLAVLTLKNTGELFF.

On this clonotype itself: This beta chain is an unintended read in a library built for alpha chains; its size means little. The CDR3 region has the DNA TGTGCCATCAGTGAGTCGTTCTTGACAGCAAGCTCCTACGAGCAGTACTTC. Protein product: CAISESFLTASSYEQYF. The chain couples TRBV10-3 to TRBJ2-7; tentatively, D is TRBD1 (5 bases). Looked up from germline, CDR1 is ENHRY and CDR2 is SYGVKD. Trimming removed 0 bases at V and 0 bases at J, with 15 bases between. This CDR3 is built from 17 residues.